Included here is one TCR beta chain sequence, with context. The antigen remains unidentified. PCR used 60 Vbeta primers and 13 Jbeta primers. Measured with immunoSEQ multiplex PCR; TCRdb has only the in-frame clones, and not every one. The repertoire holds over 150,000 clones, with around 83% as singletons. The sample originates from a study of cytomegalovirus exposure and HLA in healthy donors. Study outcomes and limitations: Sequencing artifact likely explains a cluster of highly shared sequence variants. Accurate predictions that matched the HLA-A and HLA-B alleles of most subjects were reportedly made from TCR beta sequences. In a later analysis, a missense DCLRE1C variant was linked to TCR beta V- and J-gene trimming.

The CDR3 runs 17 residues. The ends lost 5 bases at V and 0 bases at J; junction bases unmatched: 8. From germline, CDR1 is SGHVS and CDR2 FQNEAQ. The chain uses TRBV7-8 and TRBJ2-3; TRBD2 matches at 10 bases. The receptor comes from a man aged 50-59 years in good health and CMV-seronegative. The sequencing sample was made of PBMCs. CDR3 DNA: TGTGCCAGCAGCCGGGGACTAGCGTGGGGCAGCACAGATACGCAGTATTTT. Amino acid sequence: CASSRGLAWGSTDTQYF. Full variable domain (outside the CDR3, taken from reference TRBV7-8 and TRBJ2-3): GAGVSQSPRYKVAKRGQDVALRCDPISGHVSLFWYQQALGQGPEFLTYFQNEAQLDKSGLPSDRFFAERPEGSVSTLKIQRTQQEDSAVYLCASSRGLAWGSTDTQYFGPGTRLTVL.